The following is a T cell receptor beta chain sequence with its context. Its target is unknown. This sample is part of a study of cytomegalovirus exposure and HLA in healthy donors. Study-wide findings and caveats: Presence/absence analysis assumed near-uniform sequencing depth across donors. Cytomegalovirus-associated TCR beta chains were listed, numbering some 180. For most TCR beta V segments, an earlier analysis put the productive rate at about 90% or about 30% of the time. Being indistinguishable, some V segments were excluded, TRBV6-2 and TRBV6-3 among them.

60 Vbeta and 13 Jbeta primers were used in PCR. Here immunoSEQ multiplex PCR was the method, and the copy in TCRdb shows in-frame clones only, minus some. The sample lists approximately 140,000 clones, roughly 79% occurring once. Trimming left V 1 base short and J 0 bases short, with 9 bases between. The germline CDR1 and CDR2 sequences are MGHRA and YSYEKL. The CDR3 spans 15 residues. The sequence was collected from a woman aged 45-65 years in good health and CMV-seronegative. J is TRBJ1-1 and V is TRBV4-1; D remains unclear. Sequenced input: PBMCs. In DNA, the CDR3 is TGCGCCAGCAGCCAAGCTGAGGAGGTGAACACTGAAGCTTTCTTT. Translation gives CASSQAEEVNTEAFF.